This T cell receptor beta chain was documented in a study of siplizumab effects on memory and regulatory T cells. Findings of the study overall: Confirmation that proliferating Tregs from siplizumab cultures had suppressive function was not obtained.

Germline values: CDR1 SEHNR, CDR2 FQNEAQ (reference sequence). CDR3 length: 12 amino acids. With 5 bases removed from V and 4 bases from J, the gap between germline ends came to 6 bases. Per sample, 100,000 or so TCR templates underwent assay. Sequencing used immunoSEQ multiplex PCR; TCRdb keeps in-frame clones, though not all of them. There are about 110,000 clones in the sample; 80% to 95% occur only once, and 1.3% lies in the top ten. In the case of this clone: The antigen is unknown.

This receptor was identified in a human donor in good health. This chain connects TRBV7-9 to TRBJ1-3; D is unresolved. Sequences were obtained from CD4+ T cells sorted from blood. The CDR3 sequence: CASSLTGNTIYF. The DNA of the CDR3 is TGTGCCAGCAGCCTGACGGGAAACACCATATATTTT.